This TCR beta chain was recorded in a study of tumor-infiltrating lymphocytes in primary liver carcinoma. Looking at the study overall: With diameters of roughly 4 to 10 cm, tumors were stage T1-T3 N0M0. The study's findings and limits: In tumor-adjacent and tumor-blood pairs, overlap was lower than in tumor region pairs. Tumors carried a top-250-clone fraction significantly exceeding that of blood (p = 0.039).

Extraction of RNA together with DNA used about 17-31 mg of unsorted bulk tissue. A constant-region primer primed TCR beta cDNA synthesis from about 490 ng of total RNA. Generation of the TCR beta libraries relied on three nested multiplex PCR rounds using slightly modified ARM-PCR. Investigators reported that the first two PCR rounds, at 10 cycles each, used TRBV1-TRBV30 forward primers with a C-beta reverse primer. One entry per CDR3 protein results from TCRdb running MiXCR on the multiplex PCR reads. The sample includes 100,000 to 150,000 distinct CDR3 sequences, about 68% of them seen just once. Comment on this clonotype: Its antigen is not known.

V was shortened by 5 bases and J by 5 bases, with 15 bases between the two germline ends. Germline assignment: CDR1 LGHNA and CDR2 YNFKEQ. The CDR3 has 14 amino acids. This clonotype originated in an older woman with primary liver carcinoma and hepatitis B virus infection. Sequences were obtained from liver tumor tissue from sampling region 1. Regarding subset: tumor region T1, superior pole. The V gene is TRBV4-2, the J gene TRBJ2-5; D may be TRBD1 or TRBD2 (5 bases each). Written as DNA, the CDR3 is TGTGCCAGCAGCGAACCGGGACCGGGGGAGACCCAGTACTTC. Translating gives CASSEPGPGETQYF.